This TCR beta chain was sequenced for a study of somatic mutations in cytotoxic T cells in rheumatoid arthritis. At the level of the study: Selected T-cell populations stained with V beta antibodies were isolated by flow sorting to nearly 100% purity; these included V beta1+ cells subjected to TCRB sequencing.

Study-level findings and limits: Significant differences in CD8+ T-cell clonality were not found between rheumatoid arthritis patients and healthy controls (age-matched). Nothing was done to adjust for multiple comparisons when TRBV07 showed up slightly less in rheumatoid arthritis patients.

Between the trimmed V and J ends, which lost 3 bases and 0 bases, there was a span of 13 bases. The germline gives CDR1 SGHRS, CDR2 YFSETQ. This CDR3 is built from 16 residues. Libraries were prepared by immunoSEQ multiplex PCR; TCRdb keeps only in-frame clonotypes and omits some of them. The sample contains around 2,800 clones, 82% of which appear only once. Concerning this clone itself: Its antigen is still unknown.

Sequencing was carried out using CD8+ T cells sorted from blood. The TCR originated in a man in his 60s with rheumatoid arthritis. The V gene is TRBV5-1, the J gene TRBJ1-3; TRBD1 might be the D (6 bases). CDR3 nucleotides: TGCGCCAGCAGCTCCTCTGGGGGCGGCTCTGGAAACACCATATATTTT. It is translated as CASSSSGGGSGNTIYF.